This is a list of T cell receptor beta chains from one sample in a study of Graves' ophthalmopathy and Graves' hyperthyroidism. MiXCR was run by TCRdb on the multiplex PCR reads, yielding one entry per CDR3 protein. The sample has under 350,000 distinct CDR3 sequences; about 17% are singletons. The source material was peripheral blood. These receptors all come from an adult man with Graves' ophthalmopathy. The CDR3 runs from the conserved cysteine through the conserved F or W. D genes are given only for firm matches. Clone size is not always given. Where it is, it says once, few, many or a class for expanded clones.

j_call,v_call,clone_size,d_call,cdr3_aa,cdr3_nt
TRBJ2-5,TRBV12-3/TRBV12-4,many,NA,CASNRGQTQYF,TGTGCCAGCAACCGGGGTCAGACCCAGTACTTC
TRBJ1-1,TRBV27,many,NA,CATHLTGNTEAFF,TGTGCCACCCATTTGACGGGAAACACTGAAGCTTTCTTT
TRBJ2-7,TRBV30,many,TRBD1,CACRQGRYEQYF,TGTGCCTGCCGACAGGGGAGGTACGAGCAGTACTTC
TRBJ1-3,TRBV20-1,many,NA,CSAGRTVGNTIYF,TGCAGTGCTGGAAGGACTGTTGGAAACACCATATATTTT
TRBJ1-2,TRBV6-1,NA,TRBD1,CASRTGTGVHGYTF,TGTGCCAGCAGGACCGGGACAGGGGTCCATGGCTACACCTTC
TRBJ1-1,TRBV11-2,NA,NA,CASSLSQGIGAFF,TGTGCCAGCAGCTTATCCCAGGGTATCGGAGCTTTCTTT
TRBJ2-6,TRBV9,few,NA,CASSAGVTGANVLTF,TGTGCCAGCAGCGCAGGGGTGACTGGGGCCAACGTCCTGACTTTC
TRBJ1-2,TRBV6-2/TRBV6-3,NA,NA,CASSYSRANYGYTF,TGTGCCAGCAGTTACTCGAGGGCTAACTATGGCTACACCTTC
TRBJ1-5,TRBV6-5,many,TRBD1,CASSYSLTGGNQPQHF,TGTGCCAGCAGTTACTCGCTGACAGGGGGCAATCAGCCCCAGCATTTT
TRBJ1-2,TRBV30,many,NA,CACFFVGPYGYTF,TGTGCCTGTTTTTTTGTAGGTCCATATGGCTACACCTTC
TRBJ2-7,TRBV5-1,many,TRBD2,CASSLGLAQLGEQYF,TGCGCCAGCAGCTTGGGACTAGCCCAACTCGGCGAGCAGTACTTC
TRBJ2-5,TRBV12-3/TRBV12-4,many,TRBD1,CASSGQGSPQETQYF,TGTGCCAGCAGTGGACAGGGATCGCCCCAAGAGACCCAGTACTTC
TRBJ1-1,TRBV10-3,many,NA,CAIGGFNTEAFF,TGTGCCATCGGGGGGTTCAACACTGAAGCTTTCTTT
TRBJ1-5,TRBV6-1,many,NA,CASSIGSNQPQHF,TGTGCCAGCAGTATCGGAAGCAATCAGCCCCAGCATTTT
TRBJ1-1,TRBV3-1,NA,NA,CASSQAGYFWAFF,TGTGCCAGCAGCCAAGCGGGGTATTTTTGGGCTTTCTTT
TRBJ1-3,TRBV5-1,many,NA,CASSLAGARGNTIYF,TGCGCCAGCAGCTTGGCAGGGGCGCGAGGAAACACCATATATTTT
TRBJ2-7,TRBV7-2,NA,NA,CASSSASSYEQSF,TGTGCCAGCAGCTCGGCTAGCTCCTACGAGCAGTCCTTC
TRBJ1-5,TRBV19,many,NA,CASRPGNGAQPQHF,TGTGCCAGTAGGCCCGGGAACGGTGCTCAGCCCCAGCATTTT
TRBJ2-7,TRBV6-1,few,NA,CASRELFGIQCEQYF,TGTGCCAGCAGGGAGCTGTTCGGGATACAGTGCGAGCAGTACTTC
TRBJ1-1,TRBV4-1,many,NA,CASSHTQISNTEAFF,TGCGCCAGCAGCCACACACAGATATCGAACACTGAAGCTTTCTTT
TRBJ2-5,TRBV18,many,NA,CASSPPGRGKETQYF,TGTGCCAGCTCACCACCGGGCAGGGGAAAAGAGACCCAGTACTTC
TRBJ2-5,TRBV6-2/TRBV6-3,many,TRBD2,CASSYFLAGARFREQQETQYF,TGTGCCAGCAGTTACTTTCTAGCGGGGGCCCGGTTCCGGGAGCAACAGGAGACCCAGTACTTC
TRBJ2-5,TRBV5-1,NA,TRBD1,CASSLGRTGRQETQYF,TGCGCCAGCAGCTTGGGGAGGACAGGCAGGCAAGAGACCCAGTACTTC
TRBJ1-2,TRBV6-1,many,NA,CASSEVPQRSGYTF,TGTGCCAGCAGTGAAGTCCCACAGAGGTCCGGCTACACCTTC
TRBJ2-7,TRBV7-9,many,NA,CASSLGPGPYEQYF,TGTGCCAGCAGCTTAGGCCCAGGACCCTACGAGCAGTACTTC
TRBJ1-6,TRBV6-5,once,TRBD1,CASSYSTGANSPLHF,TGTGCCAGCAGTTACTCGACAGGGGCCAATTCACCCCTCCACTTT
TRBJ1-1,TRBV24-1,many,TRBD1,CATSGTTGGDTEAFF,TGTGCCACCAGTGGCACGACAGGGGGGGATACTGAAGCTTTCTTT
TRBJ1-5,TRBV30,many,NA,CAWSVIGSNQPQHF,TGTGCCTGGAGTGTAATTGGTAGCAATCAGCCCCAGCATTTT
TRBJ2-7,TRBV6-5,many,NA,CASSYRDTYEQYF,TGTGCCAGCAGCTACAGGGATACCTACGAGCAGTACTTC
TRBJ2-5,TRBV9,many,NA,CASSVGPGVSQETQYF,TGTGCCAGCAGCGTAGGTCCGGGAGTAAGTCAGGAGACCCAGTACTTC
TRBJ2-3,TRBV30,NA,TRBD2,CAWRAGLAGEGTQYF,TGTGCCTGGAGGGCAGGACTAGCGGGAGAAGGTACGCAGTATTTT
TRBJ2-7,TRBV2,many,NA,CASTEGYYEQYF,TGTGCCAGCACCGAGGGTTACTACGAGCAGTACTTC
TRBJ1-1,TRBV27,NA,NA,CASRPITDMNTEAFF,TGTGCCAGCAGACCCATTACAGACATGAACACTGAAGCTTTCTTT
TRBJ2-2,TRBV6-1,few,TRBD2,CASRGNLADPTGELFF,TGTGCCAGCAGGGGGAATCTAGCGGACCCCACCGGGGAGCTGTTTTTT
TRBJ2-5,TRBV7-2,many,TRBD2,CASSAGHVTGGGRGTQYF,TGTGCCAGCAGCGCCGGCCATGTAACGGGGGGGGGTCGGGGGACCCAGTACTTC
TRBJ2-7,TRBV12-3/TRBV12-4,NA,TRBD2,CASTSLAGQNEQYF,TGTGCCAGCACCTCACTAGCGGGCCAAAACGAGCAGTACTTC
TRBJ2-7,TRBV30,many,TRBD2,CAWSLQTSGSYEQYF,TGTGCCTGGAGTCTCCAGACTAGCGGGAGTTACGAGCAGTACTTC
TRBJ1-1,TRBV19,many,NA,CASSLRGSGGTEAFF,TGTGCCAGTAGTTTGAGGGGGAGTGGAGGCACTGAAGCTTTCTTT
TRBJ2-7,TRBV18,many,TRBD2,CASSRNGGAGEQYF,TGTGCCAGCTCCAGGAACGGGGGGGCCGGGGAGCAGTACTTC
TRBJ1-2,TRBV11-2,many,TRBD1,CASSLYPTGTANYGYTF,TGTGCCAGCAGCTTGTATCCGACCGGGACAGCTAACTATGGCTACACCTTC
TRBJ1-5,TRBV10-3,many,NA,CAISEGQGSNQPQHF,TGTGCCATCAGTGAGGGTCAGGGAAGCAATCAGCCCCAGCATTTT
TRBJ1-5,TRBV12-3/TRBV12-4,many,NA,CASSFGRSNQPQHF,TGTGCCAGCAGTTTCGGCCGCAGCAATCAGCCCCAGCATTTT
TRBJ1-1,TRBV4-3,many,NA,CASSHARGRGSEAFF,TGCGCCAGCAGCCACGCCCGGGGCCGGGGCTCTGAAGCTTTCTTT
TRBJ1-5,TRBV6-1,NA,NA,CASSEWRHTDQPQHF,TGTGCCAGCAGTGAATGGCGTCATACCGATCAGCCCCAGCATTTT
TRBJ2-7,TRBV6-2/TRBV6-3,many,NA,CASSYIPQSRGTYEQYF,TGTGCCAGCAGTTACATTCCCCAATCTCGGGGAACCTACGAGCAGTACTTC
TRBJ2-7,TRBV10-3,NA,TRBD1,CAISGNLPGQGSRLGIYEQYF,TGTGCCATCAGTGGAAACTTACCGGGACAGGGCTCAAGATTAGGGATCTACGAGCAGTACTTC
TRBJ2-2,TRBV27,NA,NA,CASRVPTVSGELFF,TGTGCCAGCCGGGTCCCGACGGTGTCCGGGGAGCTGTTTTTT
TRBJ2-2,TRBV29-1,many,NA,CSVVGSGELFF,TGCAGCGTTGTAGGCTCCGGGGAGCTGTTTTTT
TRBJ2-5,TRBV29-1,many,NA,CSVDRDPNPETQYF,TGCAGCGTTGATAGGGACCCAAACCCAGAGACCCAGTACTTC
TRBJ1-5,TRBV29-1,NA,TRBD1,CSAPLTGRDQPQHF,TGCAGCGCTCCCTTGACAGGGCGAGATCAGCCCCAGCATTTT
TRBJ1-1,TRBV12-3/TRBV12-4,many,TRBD1,CASGQGGTEAFF,TGTGCCAGCGGACAGGGAGGCACTGAAGCTTTCTTT
TRBJ2-6,TRBV6-1,many,NA,CASTLGVSGANVLTF,TGTGCCAGCACCTTAGGGGTTTCTGGGGCCAACGTCCTGACTTTC
TRBJ1-5,TRBV6-2/TRBV6-3,many,NA,CASSYSTRGDQPQHF,TGTGCCAGCAGTTACTCGACAAGGGGTGATCAGCCCCAGCATTTT
TRBJ2-5,TRBV14,few,TRBD2,CASSQGTSLSETQYF,TGTGCCAGCAGCCAAGGGACTAGCTTGTCAGAGACCCAGTACTTC
TRBJ1-3,TRBV6-1,many,NA,CASSTAGLGNTIYF,TGTGCCAGCAGCACCGCAGGGCTCGGAAACACCATATATTTT
TRBJ1-1,TRBV12-3/TRBV12-4,many,TRBD1,CASSGRQGFTEAFF,TGTGCCAGCAGTGGGCGACAGGGTTTCACTGAAGCTTTCTTT